The 32 T cell receptor beta chains below come from one sample, sequenced in a study of T cell repertoires in cytomegalovirus infection. In TCRdb, the reads were re-called with MiXCR into one record per CDR3 protein. The sample yields some 270,000 distinct CDR3 sequences, about a sixth seen once. Sequencing input: CD8+ T cells from PBMCs. The receptors stem from a human donor in good health (CMV status not recorded). Some clones in this sample may be carry-over from other donors' samples.

This clonotype showed up many times. The rearrangement uses TRBV7-8 and TRBJ2-3; weak D call: TRBD2 (6 bases). The CDR3 has 14 amino acids. Trimming removed 1 base at V and 4 bases at J, with 9 bases between. Germline V gene data show CDR1 as SGHVS and CDR2 as FQNEAQ. The DNA of the CDR3 is TGTGCCAGCAGCTTAGGAGGGGAGGCAGATACGCAGTATTTT. Translated: CASSLGGEADTQYF.

V gene TRBV25-1 combines with J gene TRBJ2-1, with D maybe TRBD1 (6 bases). V lost 7 bases to trimming and J lost 0 bases, with 10 bases between them. Germline values: CDR1 MGHDK, CDR2 SYGVNS. The CDR3 length is 14 residues. The CDR3 DNA reads TGTGCCAGCACCGCACAGGGCTCCTACAATGAGCAGTTCTTC. This codes for CASTAQGSYNEQFF.

The sample holds many counts of this clonotype. V and J are TRBV7-9 and TRBJ2-3; D call uncertain. The CDR3 loop spans 14 amino acids. Germline V gene data show CDR1 as SEHNR and CDR2 as FQNEAQ (reference sequence). The V end was cut by 5 bases, the J end by 6 bases, with 15 bases between. The CDR3 DNA is TGTGCCAGCAGCGAAGACACATACCTCGATACGCAGTATTTT. This codes for CASSEDTYLDTQYF.

The rearrangement uses TRBV20-1 and TRBJ1-5; D unclear. Germline assignment: CDR1 DFQATT and CDR2 SNEGSKA (reference sequence). This CDR3 is built from 14 residues. Trimming stripped 6 bases from V and 7 bases from J, with 19 bases between. CDR3 sequence (DNA): TGCAGTGCGAAAGGCGGCGGAGTAAGCCAGCCCCAGCATTTT. This codes for CSAKGGGVSQPQHF.

This clonotype was detected many times. The chain couples TRBV7-6 to TRBJ2-4, with D possibly being TRBD2 (5 bases). V was trimmed by 5 bases and J by 2 bases, leaving 7 bases between them. This CDR3 has 13 amino acids. Germline V gene data show CDR1 as SGHVS and CDR2 as FNYEAQ. The CDR3 coding sequence is TGTGCCAGCAGCGAGGGCACCAAAAACATTCAGTACTTC. Translation gives CASSEGTKNIQYF.

The chain joins TRBV13 to TRBJ2-7; a weak D match, TRBD2 (6 bases). Trimming stripped 5 bases from V and 4 bases from J, with 15 bases between. The CDR3 is made up of 14 amino acids. Germline CDR1 and CDR2: PRHDT and FYEKMQ (reference sequence). The CDR3 reads CASSPGEGGYEQYF. For the CDR3, the DNA is TGTGCCAGCAGCCCCGGAGAGGGAGGATACGAGCAGTACTTC.

This clonotype was seen ten or more times. This chain joins TRBV7-8 and TRBJ2-1; 9 bases fit TRBD1. The CDR3 is 18 residues long. J was trimmed by 2 bases and V by 0 bases; bases with no gene match: 8. Germline CDR1 is SGHVS and CDR2 is FQNEAQ. The CDR3 is CASSLAGTGWSPYNEQFF. The CDR3 DNA follows: TGTGCCAGCAGCTTAGCCGGGACAGGGTGGAGTCCCTACAATGAGCAGTTCTTC. Looking up the rest from reference TRBV7-8 and TRBJ2-1 gives the full variable domain: GAGVSQSPRYKVAKRGQDVALRCDPISGHVSLFWYQQALGQGPEFLTYFQNEAQLDKSGLPSDRFFAERPEGSVSTLKIQRTQQEDSAVYLCASSLAGTGWSPYNEQFFGPGTRLTVL.

In this sample, this clonotype turned up many times. The gene calls are TRBV7-8 and TRBJ1-5; D remains ambiguous. This CDR3 has 15 amino acids. Trimming shortened V by 5 bases and J by 5 bases, and 16 bases separated the two germline ends. In germline, CDR1 is SGHVS, CDR2 FQNEAQ. For the CDR3, the DNA is TGTGCCAGCAGCCTCGAGGGTGGGCCTCATCAGCCCCAGCATTTT. The encoded protein is CASSLEGGPHQPQHF. Looking up the rest from reference TRBV7-8 and TRBJ1-5 gives the full variable domain: GAGVSQSPRYKVAKRGQDVALRCDPISGHVSLFWYQQALGQGPEFLTYFQNEAQLDKSGLPSDRFFAERPEGSVSTLKIQRTQQEDSAVYLCASSLEGGPHQPQHFGDGTRLSIL.

This clonotype was counted many times. The rearrangement links TRBV7-9 to TRBJ1-1, with 11 nucleotides matching TRBD1. Germline assignment: CDR1 SEHNR and CDR2 FQNEAQ (reference sequence). V was clipped by 6 bases and J by 0 bases; unmatched bases: 3. The CDR3 consists of 15 residues. The CDR3 DNA is TGTGCCAGCAGACTGGGACAGGGGGTGAACACTGAAGCTTTCTTT. It codes for CASRLGQGVNTEAFF.

This clonotype was counted a single time. The rearrangement uses TRBV4-3 and TRBJ2-2; 8 bases match TRBD2. Germline CDR1 LGHNA, CDR2 YSLEER. The ends lost 0 bases at V and 5 bases at J; junction bases unmatched: 8. This CDR3 is built from 17 residues. The CDR3: CASSQDSGGPGTGELFF. As DNA, the CDR3 is TGCGCCAGCAGCCAAGATTCGGGGGGGCCTGGAACCGGGGAGCTGTTTTTT.

This clonotype came up a few times. This chain links TRBV4-2 with TRBJ1-6, with 7 bases identical to TRBD1. There are 17 residues in the CDR3. The germline V gene has CDR1 LGHNA and CDR2 YNFKEQ. V gave up 1 base and J gave up 7 bases; unmatched junction bases: 10. The CDR3 sequence is CASSQAPGTVPNSPLHF. The CDR3 DNA follows: TGTGCCAGCAGCCAAGCCCCCGGGACAGTCCCCAATTCACCCCTCCACTTT.

This clonotype was detected many times. This chain connects TRBV7-2 to TRBJ2-7; D uncertain. The CDR3 covers 15 residues. Germline V gene sequence: CDR1 SGHTA, CDR2 FQGNSA. V was trimmed by 2 bases and J by 2 bases, leaving 13 bases between them. The DNA for the CDR3 is TGTGCCAGCAGCTTATTCCCGGAAGAAACCTACGAGCAGTACTTC. It is translated as CASSLFPEETYEQYF.

There are many counts of this clonotype. This chain uses TRBV7-8 with TRBJ2-7, with 10 bases lining up with TRBD2. The CDR3 length is 15 residues. CDR1 SGHVS and CDR2 FQNEAQ come from the germline V gene. Trimming took 1 base from V and 4 from J; bases not matched to a gene: 4. CDR3 protein: CASSLELAGPYEQYF. DNA for the CDR3: TGTGCCAGCAGCTTAGAACTAGCGGGGCCTTACGAGCAGTACTTC. Based on the CDR3 plus reference TRBV7-8 and TRBJ2-7, the full variable domain is GAGVSQSPRYKVAKRGQDVALRCDPISGHVSLFWYQQALGQGPEFLTYFQNEAQLDKSGLPSDRFFAERPEGSVSTLKIQRTQQEDSAVYLCASSLELAGPYEQYFGPGTRLTVT.

The chain couples TRBV9 to TRBJ2-3; maybe TRBD1 (5 bases). The germline gives CDR1 SGDLS, CDR2 YYNGEE. V lost 2 bases and J 0 bases, leaving 10 bases between the germline ends. The CDR3 is 15 residues long. The CDR3 reads CASSVQGSSTDTQYF. The DNA of the CDR3 is TGTGCCAGCAGCGTTCAGGGATCTAGCACAGATACGCAGTATTTT.

The chain has TRBV19 and TRBJ2-1, with 10 bases fitting TRBD2. The CDR3 loop spans 15 amino acids. With V trimmed by 7 bases and J by 4 bases, 7 bases remained unmatched. Germline V gene sequence: CDR1 LNHDA, CDR2 SQIVND (reference sequence). The CDR3 nucleotides read TGTGCCAGTACTCTAATAGCGGGGGGATACAATGAGCAGTTCTTC. Residues: CASTLIAGGYNEQFF.

A few counts support this clonotype. The chain has TRBV27 and TRBJ1-1; weak D call: TRBD1 (6 bases). Trimming removed 8 bases at V and 2 bases at J, with 12 bases between. CDR1 is MNHEY and CDR2 is SMNVEV in the germline V gene (reference sequence). The CDR3 is 13 amino acids. CDR3 residues: CASGDKINTEAFF. The CDR3 DNA is TGTGCCAGCGGGGACAAAATAAACACTGAAGCTTTCTTT.

The chain carries TRBV15 and TRBJ1-6; 7 nucleotides agree with TRBD1. V lost 5 bases and J lost 8; bases outside the gene matches: 9. This CDR3 has 15 amino acids. Per the germline V gene, CDR1 is LNHNV and CDR2 is YYDKDF (reference sequence). CDR3 DNA: TGTGCCACCAGCGGCTCTCAGGGGGTTTATTCACCCCTCCACTTT. Translated, it gives CATSGSQGVYSPLHF. Complete variable domain (other parts from reference TRBV15 and TRBJ1-6): DAMVIQNPRYQVTQFGKPVTLSCSQTLNHNVMYWYQQKSSQAPKLLFHYYDKDFNNEADTPDNFQSRRPNTSFCFLDIRSPGLGDTAMYLCATSGSQGVYSPLHFGNGTRLTVT.

The rearrangement uses TRBV5-6 and TRBJ2-7, with D possibly matching TRBD1 (5 bases). The V gene's germline CDR1 is SGHDT and CDR2 YYEEEE. V gave up 5 bases and J gave up 4 bases, with 16 bases separating them. The CDR3 totals 14 residues. CDR3 loop: CASRSGDGAYEQYF. The CDR3 coding sequence is TGTGCCAGCAGATCAGGCGATGGGGCTTACGAGCAGTACTTC.

This rearrangement joins TRBV2 to TRBJ2-1; a possible D gene is TRBD2 (7 bases). The germline gives CDR1 SNHLY, CDR2 FYNNEI. V lost 8 bases and J lost 0, with 17 bases in between. This CDR3 has 16 residues. The CDR3, as DNA: TGTGCCAGCTCCTGGGGGCGGGGGAGCTCCTACAATGAGCAGTTCTTC. This codes for CASSWGRGSSYNEQFF.

Of note for this clonotype: One end of the junction fails to match germline, which may point to a read error. CDR3 amino acids: CTSSPETSGGAFGETQYF. In nucleotides, the CDR3 is TGTACCAGCAGTCCCGAGACTAGCGGGGGGGCCTTTGGAGAGACCCAGTACTTC. The chain has TRBV6-5 and TRBJ2-5, with 14 bases aligning to TRBD2. Germline CDR1 reads MNHEY; CDR2 reads SVGAGI. This CDR3 has 18 residues.

At least ten counts were recorded for this clonotype. V and J are TRBV7-6 and TRBJ1-2; D possibly corresponds to TRBD1 (5 bases). There are 13 residues in the CDR3. Between the trimmed V and J ends, which lost 1 base and 8 bases, there was a span of 11 bases. Germline loops: CDR1 SGHVS, CDR2 FNYEAQ. The CDR3 DNA follows: TGTGCCAGCAGCTTAGACGGGGGACTGGGCTACACCTTC. Protein sequence: CASSLDGGLGYTF.

This chain uses TRBV19 with TRBJ2-1, with D possibly TRBD2 on 6 matching bases. Trimming removed 5 bases from V and 0 bases from J, with 8 bases in between. CDR1 and CDR2 from the germline V gene are LNHDA and SQIVND (reference sequence). CDR3 length: 14 residues. The CDR3 DNA sequence: TGTGCCAGTAGTTCGACTAGCTCCTACAATGAGCAGTTCTTC. It yields the protein CASSSTSSYNEQFF.

This clonotype has only a few counts. V usage is TRBV25-1 and J usage is TRBJ2-5; no reliable D call. The ends were cut back, 7 bases at V and 2 bases at J, with 2 bases in the middle. This CDR3 has 10 residues. Germline V gene lookup returns CDR1 MGHDK and CDR2 SYGVNS. CDR3 sequence reads: CASKQETQYF. In DNA form, the CDR3 reads TGTGCCAGCAAGCAAGAGACCCAGTACTTC.

This clonotype was observed at least ten times. The genes are TRBV6-5 and TRBJ1-2; D unresolved. V lost 0 bases to trimming and J lost 6 bases, with 14 bases between them. Germline CDR1 MNHEY, CDR2 SVGAGI. There are 15 residues in the CDR3. CDR3 coding DNA: TGTGCCAGCAGTTACTCTTTGCGACTTAGGGATGGCTACACCTTC. Amino acids: CASSYSLRLRDGYTF.

This clonotype was observed a handful of times. The rearrangement links TRBV4-3 to TRBJ2-1; 10 nucleotides agree with TRBD2. This CDR3 contains 18 residues. CDR1 and CDR2 from the germline V gene are LGHNA and YSLEER. V dropped 0 bases and J dropped 4; count of bases not matched to a gene: 9. CDR3 protein: CASSQDRASGGAYNEQFF. DNA of the CDR3: TGCGCCAGCAGCCAAGATAGGGCTAGCGGGGGAGCTTACAATGAGCAGTTCTTC.

The V gene is TRBV29-1, the J gene TRBJ2-2; no clear D gene. Trimming shortened V by 7 bases and J by 2 bases, and 11 bases separated the two germline ends. CDR3 size: 13 residues. Germline V lookup: CDR1 SQVTM, CDR2 ANQGSEA. CDR3 DNA: TGCAGCGCCCACGGCCTTAACACCGGGGAGCTGTTTTTT. This codes for CSAHGLNTGELFF.

This clonotype has only a few counts. This rearrangement joins TRBV5-4 to TRBJ1-2; 10 nucleotides match TRBD1. CDR3 length equals 14 residues. With V trimmed by 4 bases and J by 4 bases, 4 bases remained unmatched. Germline V lookup: CDR1 SGHNT, CDR2 YYREEE (reference sequence). The CDR3 spells CASSRDRGFYGYTF. The CDR3 DNA reads as TGTGCCAGCAGCCGGGACAGGGGTTTCTATGGCTACACCTTC.

This clonotype was picked up many times. This chain uses TRBV7-2 with TRBJ2-7; D remains ambiguous. The germline V gene encodes CDR1 SGHTA and CDR2 FQGNSA. This CDR3 comprises 11 residues. V was pared by 7 bases and J by 5 bases, with 9 bases between. DNA of the CDR3: TGTGCCAGCACCAGTTCGAACGAGCAGTACTTC. Encoded protein: CASTSSNEQYF.

This clonotype has ten or more counts. This sequence joins TRBV7-2 and TRBJ1-4, with D possibly being TRBD1 (5 bases). This CDR3 spans 14 amino acids. Per germline, CDR1 SGHTA and CDR2 FQGNSA. Trimming removed 6 bases at V and 5 bases at J, with 13 bases between. The CDR3 is CASSPRVLNEKLFF. The CDR3 DNA follows: TGTGCCAGCAGTCCCAGGGTTTTGAATGAAAAACTGTTTTTT.

The chain is built from TRBV14 and TRBJ1-6, with unresolved D. Germline assignment: CDR1 SGHDN and CDR2 FVKESK. The CDR3 contains 16 residues. The ends were cut back, 0 bases at V and 3 bases at J, with 9 bases in the middle. CDR3: CASSQDWAGYNSPLHF. For the CDR3, the DNA is TGTGCCAGCAGCCAAGATTGGGCCGGCTATAATTCACCCCTCCACTTT.

The chain links TRBV7-8 to TRBJ1-5, with 7 bases fitting TRBD1. CDR3 size: 15 residues. The germline V gene has CDR1 SGHVS and CDR2 FQNEAQ. Trimming cost V 3 bases and J 4 bases; bases outside gene matches: 6. The CDR3: CASSFGLQGNQPQHF. CDR3 sequence (DNA): TGTGCCAGCAGCTTCGGCTTACAGGGGAATCAGCCCCAGCATTTT.

This clonotype was detected only a few times. The gene calls are TRBV12-3 or TRBV12-4 and TRBJ2-2, with 9 bases that match TRBD1. The CDR3 runs to 15 residues. V lost 3 bases to trimming and J lost 4 bases; unmatched junction nucleotides: 3. The CDR3 region is CASSFWDRATGELFF. The DNA for the CDR3 is TGTGCCAGCAGTTTTTGGGACAGGGCCACCGGGGAGCTGTTTTTT.